This entry concerns a single T cell receptor (beta chain). Its antigen is not known. The data derive from a study of blood T cell dynamics during melanoma immunotherapy. Study-wide background: Patients with metastatic melanoma got pembrolizumab or nivolumab-ipilimumab as first-line care.

Germline loops: CDR1 SGHTA, CDR2 FQGNSA. CDR3 size: 16 residues. The J segment lost 7 bases and the V segment lost 6 bases, leaving 16 bases of the junction unmatched. General study results and limits: At W3, later disease-control patients showed bifurcated PBMC repertoire changes, unlike progressors.

Regarding time point: pre-treatment baseline. Disease control meant complete response, partial response or stable disease at 12 weeks. Data came from immunoSEQ multiplex PCR; TCRdb stores just in-frame clones and leaves some out. Of under 6,500 clones listed, about 85% are singletons. Sequencing used blood, obtained from a patient treated with checkpoint blockade. This TCR was recovered from a human donor with melanoma. This chain uses TRBV7-2 with TRBJ2-7; the match to TRBD1 covers 9 bases. This chain's CDR3 is CASSLTGTGTPREQYF. The CDR3 DNA reads TGTGCCAGCAGTTTGACCGGGACAGGGACGCCTCGGGAGCAGTACTTC.